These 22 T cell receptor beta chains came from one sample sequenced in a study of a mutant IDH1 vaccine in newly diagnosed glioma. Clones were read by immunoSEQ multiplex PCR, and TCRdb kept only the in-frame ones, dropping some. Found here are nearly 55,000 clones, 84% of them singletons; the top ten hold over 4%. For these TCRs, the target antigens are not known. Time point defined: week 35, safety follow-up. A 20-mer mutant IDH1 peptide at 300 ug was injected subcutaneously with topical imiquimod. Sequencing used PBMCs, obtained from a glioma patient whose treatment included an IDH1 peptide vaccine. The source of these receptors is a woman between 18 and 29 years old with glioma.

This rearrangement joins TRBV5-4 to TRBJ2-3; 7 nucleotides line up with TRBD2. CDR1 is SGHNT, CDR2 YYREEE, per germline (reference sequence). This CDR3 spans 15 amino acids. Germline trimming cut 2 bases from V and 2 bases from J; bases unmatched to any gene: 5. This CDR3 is CASSLFLADTDTQYF. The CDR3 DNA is TGTGCCAGCAGCTTATTTCTAGCGGACACAGATACGCAGTATTTT.

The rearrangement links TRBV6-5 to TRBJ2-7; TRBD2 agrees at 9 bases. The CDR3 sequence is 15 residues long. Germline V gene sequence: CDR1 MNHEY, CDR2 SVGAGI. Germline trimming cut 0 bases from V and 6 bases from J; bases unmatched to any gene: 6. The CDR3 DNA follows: TGTGCCAGCAGTTACTCAAGGCTAGCGGGAAGCGAGCAGTACTTC. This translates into CASSYSRLAGSEQYF.

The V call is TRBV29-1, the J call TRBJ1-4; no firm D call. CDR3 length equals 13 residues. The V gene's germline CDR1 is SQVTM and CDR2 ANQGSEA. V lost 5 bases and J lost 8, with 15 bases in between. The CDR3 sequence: CSVFGLNREKLFF. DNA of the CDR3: TGCAGCGTTTTCGGCCTCAATAGGGAAAAACTGTTTTTT.

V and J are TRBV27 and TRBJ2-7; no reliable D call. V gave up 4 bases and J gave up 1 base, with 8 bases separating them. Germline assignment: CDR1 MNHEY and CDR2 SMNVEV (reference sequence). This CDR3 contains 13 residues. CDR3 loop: CASSSGSSYEQYF. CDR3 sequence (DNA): TGTGCCAGCAGTTCCGGGTCGTCCTACGAGCAGTACTTC.

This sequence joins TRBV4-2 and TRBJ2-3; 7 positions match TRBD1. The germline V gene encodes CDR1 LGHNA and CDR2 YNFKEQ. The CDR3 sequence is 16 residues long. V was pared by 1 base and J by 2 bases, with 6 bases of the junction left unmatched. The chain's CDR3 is CASSQVSQGFTDTQYF. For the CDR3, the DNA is TGTGCCAGCAGCCAAGTCTCACAGGGGTTCACAGATACGCAGTATTTT.

The chain's CDR3 is CASSPRTGLGGELFF. CDR3 nucleotides: TGTGCCAGTAGTCCAAGGACAGGGCTGGGCGGGGAGCTGTTTTTT. V is TRBV19 and J is TRBJ2-2; TRBD1 matches at 8 bases. V trimming: 5 bases; J trimming: 7 bases; junction bases outside the gene matches: 9. Germline V CDR1 and CDR2: LNHDA, SQIVND (reference sequence). The CDR3 has 15 amino acids.

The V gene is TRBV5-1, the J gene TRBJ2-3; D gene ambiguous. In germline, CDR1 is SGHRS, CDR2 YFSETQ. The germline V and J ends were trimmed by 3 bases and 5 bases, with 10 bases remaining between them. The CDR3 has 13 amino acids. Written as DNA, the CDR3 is TGCGCCAGCAGCTCCCCGCCGGGAGATACGCAGTATTTT. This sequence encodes CASSSPPGDTQYF.

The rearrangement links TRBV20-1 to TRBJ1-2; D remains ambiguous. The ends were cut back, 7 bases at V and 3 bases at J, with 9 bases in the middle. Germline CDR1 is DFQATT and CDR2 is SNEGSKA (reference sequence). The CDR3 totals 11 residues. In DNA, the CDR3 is TGCAGTGGAGGTTCTGACTATGGCTACACCTTC. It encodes CSGGSDYGYTF.

The CDR3 DNA follows: TGTGCCAGCAGCGTAGGACGAGGGACTAGCGGGAGGGATACGCAGTATTTT. This sequence encodes CASSVGRGTSGRDTQYF. The chain employs TRBV9 and TRBJ2-3; 15 bases are shared with TRBD2. Looked up from germline, CDR1 is SGDLS and CDR2 is YYNGEE. CDR3 size: 17 residues. J gave up 6 bases and V 0 bases, and 5 bases lay outside the gene matches.

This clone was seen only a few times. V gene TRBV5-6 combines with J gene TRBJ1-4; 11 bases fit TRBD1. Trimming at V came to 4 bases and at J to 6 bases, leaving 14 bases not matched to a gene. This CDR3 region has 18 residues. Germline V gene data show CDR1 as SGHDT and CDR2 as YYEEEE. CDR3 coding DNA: TGTGCCAGCAGCGCTTATGGGACAGGGGGGGACTCGGATGAAAAACTGTTTTTT. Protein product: CASSAYGTGGDSDEKLFF.

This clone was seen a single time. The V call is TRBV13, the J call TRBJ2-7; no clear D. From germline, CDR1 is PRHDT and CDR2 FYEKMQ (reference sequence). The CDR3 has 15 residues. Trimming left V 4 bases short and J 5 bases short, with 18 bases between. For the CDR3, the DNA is TGTGCCAGCAGCTCAGGCCCCTCGGAGACCCACGAGCAGTACTTC. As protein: CASSSGPSETHEQYF.

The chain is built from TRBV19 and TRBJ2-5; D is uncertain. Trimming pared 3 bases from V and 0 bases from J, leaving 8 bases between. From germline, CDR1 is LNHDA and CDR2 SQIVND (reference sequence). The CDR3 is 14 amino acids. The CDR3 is CASSIGRYQETQYF. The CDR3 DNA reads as TGTGCCAGTAGTATTGGCAGGTACCAAGAGACCCAGTACTTC.

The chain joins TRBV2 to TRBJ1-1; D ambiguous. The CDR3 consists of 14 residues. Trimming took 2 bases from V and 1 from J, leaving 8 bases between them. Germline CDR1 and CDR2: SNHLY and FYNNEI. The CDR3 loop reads CASSEYAGNTEAFF. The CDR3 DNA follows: TGTGCCAGCAGTGAATACGCGGGGAACACTGAAGCTTTCTTT.

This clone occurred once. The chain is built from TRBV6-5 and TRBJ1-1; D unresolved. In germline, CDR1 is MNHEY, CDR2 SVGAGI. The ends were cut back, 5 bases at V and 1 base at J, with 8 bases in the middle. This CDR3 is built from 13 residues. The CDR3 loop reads CASSRQENTEAFF. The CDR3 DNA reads TGTGCCAGCAGTCGGCAGGAGAACACTGAAGCTTTCTTT.

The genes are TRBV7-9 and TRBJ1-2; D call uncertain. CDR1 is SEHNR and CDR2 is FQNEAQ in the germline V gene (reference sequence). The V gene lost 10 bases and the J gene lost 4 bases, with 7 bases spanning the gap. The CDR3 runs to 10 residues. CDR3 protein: CANSGYGYTF. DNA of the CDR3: TGTGCCAACTCGGGCTATGGCTACACCTTC.

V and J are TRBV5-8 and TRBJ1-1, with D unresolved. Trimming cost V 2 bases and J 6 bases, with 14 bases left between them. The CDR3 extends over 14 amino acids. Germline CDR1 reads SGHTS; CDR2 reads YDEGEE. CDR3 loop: CASSFRVLGAEAFF. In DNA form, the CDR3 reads TGTGCCAGCAGCTTCCGGGTTCTAGGCGCTGAAGCTTTCTTT.

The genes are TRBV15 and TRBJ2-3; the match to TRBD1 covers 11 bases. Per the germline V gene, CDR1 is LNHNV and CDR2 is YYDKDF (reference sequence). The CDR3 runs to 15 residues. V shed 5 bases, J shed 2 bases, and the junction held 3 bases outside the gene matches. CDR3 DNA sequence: TGTGCCACCAGCCGGGACAGGGGGTTCACAGATACGCAGTATTTT. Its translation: CATSRDRGFTDTQYF.

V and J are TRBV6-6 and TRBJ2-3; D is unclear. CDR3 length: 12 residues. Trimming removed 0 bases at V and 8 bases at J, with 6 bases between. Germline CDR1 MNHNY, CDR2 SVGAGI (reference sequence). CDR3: CASSYSQRTQYF. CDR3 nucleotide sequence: TGTGCCAGCAGTTACTCACAGCGTACGCAGTATTTT.

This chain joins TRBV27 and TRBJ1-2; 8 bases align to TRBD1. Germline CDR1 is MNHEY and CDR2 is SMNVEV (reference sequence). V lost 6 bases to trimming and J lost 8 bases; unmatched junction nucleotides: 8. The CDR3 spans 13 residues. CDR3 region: CASSLWTGSGYTF. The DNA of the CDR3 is TGTGCCAGCAGCCTTTGGACAGGGTCCGGCTACACCTTC.

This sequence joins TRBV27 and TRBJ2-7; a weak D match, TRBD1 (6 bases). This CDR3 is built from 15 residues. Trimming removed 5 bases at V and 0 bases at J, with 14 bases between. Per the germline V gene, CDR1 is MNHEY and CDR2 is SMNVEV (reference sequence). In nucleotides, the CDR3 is TGTGCCAGCAGTAAGCCCACAGGGAACTCCTACGAGCAGTACTTC. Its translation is CASSKPTGNSYEQYF.

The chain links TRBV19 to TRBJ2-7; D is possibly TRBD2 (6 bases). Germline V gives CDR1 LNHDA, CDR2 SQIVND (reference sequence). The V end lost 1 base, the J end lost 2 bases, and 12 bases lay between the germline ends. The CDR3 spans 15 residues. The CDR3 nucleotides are TGTGCCAGTAGTATAGCCCCGGGAGCCACCTACGAGCAGTACTTC. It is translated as CASSIAPGATYEQYF.

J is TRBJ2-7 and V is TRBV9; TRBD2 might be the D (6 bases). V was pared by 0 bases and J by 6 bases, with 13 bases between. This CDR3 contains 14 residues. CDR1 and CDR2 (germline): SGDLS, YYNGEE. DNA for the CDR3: TGTGCCAGCAGCGTAGCTGGGGGGAAACTCGAGCAGTACTTC. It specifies CASSVAGGKLEQYF. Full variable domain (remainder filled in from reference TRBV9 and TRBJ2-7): DSGVTQTPKHLITATGQRVTLRCSPRSGDLSVYWYQQSLDQGLQFLIQYYNGEERAKGNILERFSAQQFPDLHSELNLSSLELGDSALYFCASSVAGGKLEQYFGPGTRLTVT.